Sequencing of this T cell receptor (beta chain) was carried out in a study of identifying expanded T cells in peripheral blood. Study findings and constraints: Over approximately two and four weeks, about 15 and 18 clones changed, versus 1.2 between replicates.

Here immunoSEQ multiplex PCR was the method, and the copy in TCRdb shows in-frame clones only, minus some. Of approximately 90,000 clones listed, more than 70% are singletons. CDR3 length: 15 amino acids. Germline V CDR1 and CDR2: MNHEY, SMNVEV (reference sequence). The V end lost 0 bases, the J end lost 4 bases, and 9 bases lay between the germline ends. About this clone: What it binds is not known.

The V call is TRBV27, the J call TRBJ2-2, with D perhaps TRBD2 (6 bases). This TCR came from a person aged 18 to 75 in good health. Material for sequencing was blood. CDR3 region: CASSLSGGVTGELFF. In nucleotides, the CDR3 is TGTGCCAGCAGTTTATCCGGCGGGGTCACCGGGGAGCTGTTTTTT.